This TCR beta chain was profiled in a study of response to subunit inactivated influenza vaccine. V lost 7 bases, J lost 3 bases, and 9 bases stayed unmatched. This CDR3 contains 16 residues. Germline loops: CDR1 MDHEN, CDR2 SYDVKM. TCRdb recomputed calls from the RT-PCR reads with MiXCR, one row per CDR3 protein. The table has 650,000 to 800,000 distinct CDR3 sequences, approximately 15% seen once. This clonotype showed up just a few times. Its cognate antigen is unknown. Study-wide results and caveats: T cells newly recruited by each seasonal influenza vaccination are few, the authors suggested.

The V and J genes are TRBV28 and TRBJ2-2; TRBD2 aligns across 9 bases. Source: PBMCs from blood, taken roughly 15 days before vaccination. The source is a man over 45 who received an inactivated influenza vaccine. CDR3 residues: CASTEAGGLDTGELFF. CDR3 coding DNA: TGTGCCAGCACGGAAGCGGGGGGATTGGACACCGGGGAGCTGTTTTTT.